One and the same sample provided the 13 T cell receptor beta chains below, sequenced in a study of immune reconstitution after stem cell transplant in scleroderma. MiXCR, run by TCRdb on the RT-PCR reads, gives a single entry per CDR3 protein. The sample records 1,600 or so distinct CDR3 sequences, approximately 14% being singletons. Sampling was performed before or after autologous hematopoietic stem cell transplantation (not recorded which). These receptors all stem from a female donor with systemic sclerosis.

In its sample, this clonotype is medium-sized. The genes are TRBV20-1 and TRBJ1-3; D is unresolved. This CDR3 region has 15 residues. Trimming cost V 0 bases and J 0 bases, with 9 bases left between them. Germline V gene lookup returns CDR1 DFQATT and CDR2 SNEGSKA (reference sequence). The CDR3 region has the DNA TGCAGTGCTAGAGATAAGGGAGTCTCTGGAAACACCATATATTTT. Protein product: CSARDKGVSGNTIYF.

The V and J genes are TRBV4-3 and TRBJ1-6; D is undetermined. This CDR3 comprises 15 residues. The germline V gene has CDR1 LGHNA and CDR2 YSLEER. Trimming took 0 bases from V and 5 from J, leaving 8 bases between them. The CDR3 sequence: CASSQELTDNSPLHF. The CDR3 bases are TGCGCCAGCAGCCAAGAGCTCACAGATAATTCACCCCTCCACTTT.

This clonotype qualifies as large. V and J are TRBV4-1 and TRBJ1-2; TRBD1 agrees at 8 bases. CDR3 size: 13 residues. After removal of 5 bases from V and 4 bases from J, the junction contained 3 bases not matched to a gene. Germline V CDR1 and CDR2: MGHRA, YSYEKL. CDR3 protein: CASSGGQGYGYTF. For the CDR3, the DNA is TGCGCCAGCAGCGGCGGACAGGGCTATGGCTACACCTTC.

This clonotype is large (0.1 to 1%) within its sample. This chain links TRBV6-5 with TRBJ1-1; D remains unclear. CDR1 MNHEY and CDR2 SVGAGI come from the germline V gene. The CDR3 is made up of 15 amino acids. The V and J ends lost 6 bases and 0 bases respectively, with 14 bases between them. CDR3 in amino acids: CASSPVEGLNTEAFF. DNA of the CDR3: TGTGCCAGCAGCCCTGTAGAAGGGCTGAACACTGAAGCTTTCTTT.

This clonotype has just a few counts. The chain is built from TRBV11-2 and TRBJ2-3; D tentatively reads TRBD1 or TRBD2 (7 bases each). The CDR3 length is 17 residues. The V gene lost 0 bases and the J gene lost 4 bases, with 17 bases spanning the gap. CDR1 and CDR2 from the germline V gene are SGHAT and FQNNGV. For the CDR3, the DNA is TGTGCCAGCAGCTTAGAGGGGGGCAGGGGGGGAGCAGATACGCAGTATTTT. Protein sequence: CASSLEGGRGGADTQYF. Using reference TRBV11-2 and TRBJ2-3 for the parts outside the CDR3, the full variable domain is EAGVAQSPRYKIIEKRQSVAFWCNPISGHATLYWYQQILGQGPKLLIQFQNNGVVDDSQLPKDRFSAERLKGVDSTLKIQPAKLEDSAVYLCASSLEGGRGGADTQYFGPGTRLTVL.

This clonotype is judged large. The J gene is TRBJ2-4, the V gene TRBV5-1; 7 bases line up with TRBD1. Trimming at V came to 0 bases and at J to 6 bases, leaving 6 bases not matched to a gene. The CDR3 contains 15 residues. Germline assignment: CDR1 SGHRS and CDR2 YFSETQ. The CDR3 bases are TGCGCCAGCAGCTTGGGCCAGGGGGAGATAAACATTCAGTACTTC. Its protein product is CASSLGQGEINIQYF.

This clonotype came up a few times. The chain recombines TRBV7-8 with TRBJ1-2, with D perhaps matching TRBD1 (5 bases). The CDR3 has 13 amino acids. Trimming took off 5 bases at V and 4 bases at J, with 11 bases between the two ends. The germline gives CDR1 SGHVS, CDR2 FQNEAQ. CDR3 DNA: TGTGCCAGCAGCGAGACAGAGATCTATGGCTACACCTTC. Translation gives CASSETEIYGYTF.

This clonotype was detected a few times. V gene TRBV6-5 combines with J gene TRBJ2-3; D may be TRBD1 (6 bases). The CDR3 has 17 residues. Germline CDR1 is MNHEY and CDR2 is SVGAGI. V lost 2 bases and J 0 bases, leaving 15 bases between the germline ends. The chain's CDR3 is CASSYGTSYTSTDTQYF. The CDR3 nucleotides read TGTGCCAGCAGTTACGGGACATCTTACACTAGCACAGATACGCAGTATTTT.

By sample fraction, this clonotype is medium-sized. V usage is TRBV2 and J usage is TRBJ2-3, with D perhaps TRBD2 (6 bases). Looked up from germline, CDR1 is SNHLY and CDR2 is FYNNEI. There are 12 residues in the CDR3. V lost 8 bases, J lost 0 bases, and 6 bases lay in between. CDR3 protein: CASGTSTDTQYF. For the CDR3, the DNA is TGTGCCAGCGGGACTAGCACAGATACGCAGTATTTT.

By frequency in the sample, this clonotype is medium-sized (0.01 to 0.1%). This rearrangement joins TRBV29-1 to TRBJ1-3; TRBD1 matches at 7 bases. This CDR3 has 18 amino acids. J was trimmed by 0 bases and V by 7 bases; bases with no gene match: 18. Germline CDR1 and CDR2: SQVTM and ANQGSEA. CDR3 region: CSATFHRTGTTSGNTIYF. CDR3 nucleotide sequence: TGCAGCGCCACATTTCACCGGACAGGAACTACCTCTGGAAACACCATATATTTT.

This chain joins TRBV6-4 and TRBJ1-5, with a weak D call TRBD1 (5 bases). Germline CDR1 MRHNA, CDR2 SNTAGT. The CDR3 is made up of 14 amino acids. Trimming removed 2 bases from V and 9 bases from J, with 14 bases in between. The CDR3 loop is CASSDEPGGRPQHF. The CDR3 DNA sequence: TGTGCCAGCAGTGACGAGCCTGGGGGACGGCCCCAGCATTTT.

This clonotype is termed medium-sized (0.01 to 0.1%). The chain recombines TRBV2 with TRBJ2-6; D may correspond to TRBD1 or TRBD2 (5 bases each). V was trimmed by 9 bases and J by 4 bases, leaving 13 bases between them. The CDR3 extends over 14 amino acids. Looked up from germline, CDR1 is SNHLY and CDR2 is FYNNEI. Here the CDR3 reads CASREGYGANVLTF. CDR3 bases: TGTGCCAGTCGCGAGGGGTACGGGGCCAACGTCCTGACTTTC. The full variable domain, completed using reference TRBV2 and TRBJ2-6, is EPEVTQTPSHQVTQMGQEVILRCVPISNHLYFYWYRQILGQKVEFLVSFYNNEISEKSEIFDDQFSVERPDGSNFTLKIRSTKLEDSAMYFCASREGYGANVLTFGAGSRLTVL.

CDR3 bases: TGTGCCTGCGGACAGGAGCTCTCCTACGAGCAGTACTTC. Residues: CACGQELSYEQYF. The chain links TRBV6-5 to TRBJ2-7, with 7 bases aligning to TRBD1. The junction had 7 bases not matched to a gene; V was cut back by 11 bases and J by 0 bases. The CDR3 length is 13 residues. Looked up from germline, CDR1 is MNHEY and CDR2 is SVGAGI.